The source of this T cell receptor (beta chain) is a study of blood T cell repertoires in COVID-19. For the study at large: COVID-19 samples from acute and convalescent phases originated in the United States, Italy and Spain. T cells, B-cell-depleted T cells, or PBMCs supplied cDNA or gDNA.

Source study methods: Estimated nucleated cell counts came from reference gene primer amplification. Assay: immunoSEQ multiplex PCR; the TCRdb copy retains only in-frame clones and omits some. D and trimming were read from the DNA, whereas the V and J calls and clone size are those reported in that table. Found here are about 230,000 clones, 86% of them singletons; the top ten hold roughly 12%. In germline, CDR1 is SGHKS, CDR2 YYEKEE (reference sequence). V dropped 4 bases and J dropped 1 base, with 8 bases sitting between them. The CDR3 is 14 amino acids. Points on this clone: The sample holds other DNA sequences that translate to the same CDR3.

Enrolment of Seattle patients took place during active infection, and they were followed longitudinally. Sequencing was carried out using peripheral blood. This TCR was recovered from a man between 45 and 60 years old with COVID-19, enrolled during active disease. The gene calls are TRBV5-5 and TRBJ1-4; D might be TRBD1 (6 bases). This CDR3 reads CASSHRVTNEKLFF. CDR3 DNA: TGTGCCAGCAGCCACAGGGTAACTAATGAAAAACTGTTTTTT.